The subject of this entry is one T cell receptor beta chain. Its antigen is still unknown. This entry comes from a study of T cell repertoires in cytomegalovirus infection. The wider study: Signatures in public TCR beta sequences pointed to both CMV infection and matching HLA type. Study results and limitations: The ex vivo response showed dominance by HLA-C-restricted CMV-specific TCR beta clonotypes. Totalled public TCR beta family frequency picked out people who carried CMV plus the relevant HLA.

This CDR3 is built from 17 residues. Germline CDR1 is SEHNR and CDR2 is FQNEAQ (reference sequence). J gave up 3 bases and V 5 bases, and 15 bases lay outside the gene matches. TCRdb redid the calling of the reads with MiXCR, one entry per CDR3 protein. The sample contains some 450,000 distinct CDR3 sequences, around 32% of which appear only once. This receptor was obtained from a human donor in good health (CMV status not recorded). Some clones in this sample may be carry-over from other donors' samples. This chain links TRBV7-9 with TRBJ2-7, with 8 bases lining up with TRBD2. Material: PBMCs. The CDR3 DNA sequence: TGTGCCAGCAGCCCCCCTGAGGGCGGGACTAGGCTCTACGAGCAGTACTTC. Its translation is CASSPPEGGTRLYEQYF.